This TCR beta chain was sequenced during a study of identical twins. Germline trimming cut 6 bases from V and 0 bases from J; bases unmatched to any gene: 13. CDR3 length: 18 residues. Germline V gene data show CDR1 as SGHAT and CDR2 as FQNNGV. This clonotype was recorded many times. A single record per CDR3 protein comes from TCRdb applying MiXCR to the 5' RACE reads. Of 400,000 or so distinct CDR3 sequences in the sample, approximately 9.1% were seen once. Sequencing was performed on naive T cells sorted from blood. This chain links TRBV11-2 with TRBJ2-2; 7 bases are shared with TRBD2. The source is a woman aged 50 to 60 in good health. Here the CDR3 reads CASSPRPSGFANTGELFF. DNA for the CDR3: TGTGCCAGCAGTCCACGGCCTAGCGGCTTCGCGAACACCGGGGAGCTGTTTTTT.